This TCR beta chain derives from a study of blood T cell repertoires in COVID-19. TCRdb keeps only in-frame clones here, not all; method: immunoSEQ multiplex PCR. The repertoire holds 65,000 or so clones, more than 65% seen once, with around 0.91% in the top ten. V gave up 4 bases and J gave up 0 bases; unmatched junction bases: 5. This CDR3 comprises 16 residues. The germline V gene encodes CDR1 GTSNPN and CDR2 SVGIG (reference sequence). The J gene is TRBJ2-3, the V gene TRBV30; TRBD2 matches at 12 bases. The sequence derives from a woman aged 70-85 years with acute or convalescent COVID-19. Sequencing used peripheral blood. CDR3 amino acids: CAWTLGLAGSTDTQYF. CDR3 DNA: TGTGCCTGGACCCTAGGACTAGCGGGGAGCACAGATACGCAGTATTTT.